Following are 16 T cell receptor delta chains from one sample sequenced in a study of gamma-delta chains in newborns, infants, children. TCRdb reapplied CATT to the reads. Here the sample spans 5,200 or so delta-chain clones, approximately 3% being singletons. What was sequenced was blood. These receptors all come from a child who was a newborn, infant or young child, either healthy, febrile or measles-vaccinated (not recorded which).

This clone was counted only a few times. TCRdb's entry gives the protein of a much larger clone, which mismatches this DNA's translation at residue 17, likely from a read error; the protein reported here is translated from the DNA. This chain uses TRDV2 with TRDJ3; TRDD3 agrees at 13 bases. The CDR3 is 19 amino acids. In germline, CDR1 is GEAIGNYY, CDR2 EKD. In DNA form, the CDR3 reads TGTGCCTGTGACAAAATACTGGGGGATACGTCCTGGGACACCCGACAGACGTTTTTC. Amino acids: CACDKILGDTSWDTRQTFF.

This clone rates as medium-sized. The chain uses TRDV3 and TRDJ3; 11 nucleotides match TRDD3. CDR1 is TVYSNPD, CDR2 GDNSRS, per germline (reference sequence). CDR3 length: 18 amino acids. V lost 3 bases, J lost 3 bases, and 10 bases stayed unmatched. The CDR3 spells CAFAPFTGGYWDTRQMFF. The CDR3 bases are TGTGCCTTCGCCCCCTTTACTGGGGGATACTGGGACACCCGACAGATGTTTTTC.

Points on this clone: This DNA's translation differs at residue 8 from TCRdb's protein, which comes from a much larger clone; a read error is likely, and the protein shown is translated from the DNA. This chain connects TRDV2 to TRDJ3; TRDD3 matches at 9 bases. CDR3 size: 17 residues. The J segment lost 1 base and the V segment lost 0 bases, leaving 0 bases of the junction unmatched. The germline gives CDR1 GEAIGNYY, CDR2 EKD. In nucleotides, the CDR3 is TGTGCCTGTGACACCTGGGGGATATCCTGGGACACCCGACAGATGTTTTTC. This gives the protein CACDTWGISWDTRQMFF.

In its sample, this clone ranks as large. The same CDR3 is also encoded by other DNA sequences in this sample. The CDR3: CACDTLGDLTAQLFF. As DNA, the CDR3 is TGTGCCTGTGACACGCTGGGGGATTTGACAGCACAACTCTTCTTT. The V gene is TRDV2, the J gene TRDJ2; 8 nucleotides align to TRDD3. Trimming at V came to 1 base and at J to 1 base, leaving 1 base not matched to a gene. This CDR3 has 15 residues. Germline assignment: CDR1 GEAIGNYY and CDR2 EKD.

This clone is large in the sample. The same CDR3 is also encoded by other DNA sequences in this sample. This chain connects TRDV2 to TRDJ3; a weak D match, TRDD3 (6 bases). Germline V gives CDR1 GEAIGNYY, CDR2 EKD. Trimming took 2 bases from V and 2 from J, leaving 12 bases between them. The CDR3 is made up of 17 amino acids. CDR3 amino acids: CACDSTGIPWDTRQMFF. DNA of the CDR3: TGTGCCTGTGACAGTACTGGGATCCCCTGGGACACCCGACAGATGTTTTTC.

This clone is medium-sized in the sample. The sample holds other DNA sequences that translate to the same CDR3. This sequence joins TRDV1 and TRDJ2; 12 bases agree with TRDD3. Germline V gives CDR1 TSWWSYY, CDR2 QGS. This CDR3 is 25 amino acids long. J was trimmed by 0 bases and V by 0 bases; bases with no gene match: 23. CDR3 sequence: CALGELLPSKYEGWGIRALTAQLFF. The CDR3 bases are TGTGCTCTTGGGGAACTACTACCTTCGAAATACGAGGGCTGGGGGATACGGGCTTTGACAGCACAACTCTTCTTT.

In this sample, this clone turned up a few times. The TCRdb protein comes from a much larger clone and disagrees with this DNA's translation at residue 11, likely due to a read error; the protein given here is derived from the DNA. The chain employs TRDV2 and TRDJ2; TRDD3 matches at 7 bases. Looked up from germline, CDR1 is GEAIGNYY and CDR2 is EKD. The CDR3 has 16 amino acids. The CDR3 protein is CACDTSGGALKAQLFF. CDR3 coding DNA: TGTGCCTGTGACACTAGTGGGGGAGCTTTGAAAGCACAACTCTTCTTT.

About this clone: A much more abundant neighbour one base away suggests this may be a read error. This rearrangement joins TRDV2 to TRDJ3; 12 bases are a match to TRDD3. This CDR3 has 22 amino acids. Germline CDR1 reads GEAIGNYY; CDR2 reads EKD. V was clipped by 3 bases and J by 0 bases; unmatched bases: 14. The CDR3 sequence is CACDAARSGGYADSWDTRQMFF. As DNA, the CDR3 is TGTGCCTGTGACGCCGCCAGGTCTGGGGGATACGCGGACTCCTGGGACACCCGACAGATGTTTTTC.

This clone was seen more than once but under ten times. The translation of this DNA and the TCRdb protein of a much larger clone differ at residue 16, probably owing to a read error; the protein shown here is translated from the DNA. The chain recombines TRDV2 with TRDJ3; 12 bases fit TRDD3. Germline values: CDR1 GEAIGNYY, CDR2 EKD. The CDR3 is 18 residues long. As DNA, the CDR3 is TGTGCCTGTGACACCGTACTGGGGGATACCTGGGACACCCGACAGGTGTTTTTC. Protein product: CACDTVLGDTWDTRQVFF.

Of note for this clone: The TCRdb record carries a much larger clone's protein, which differs from this DNA's translation at residue 9; a read error is the likely cause, and the protein listed here is the DNA translation. The rearrangement uses TRDV2 and TRDJ3; 10 positions match TRDD3. The CDR3 has 19 residues. The germline V gene encodes CDR1 GEAIGNYY and CDR2 EKD. V lost 2 bases, J lost 0 bases, and 6 bases stayed unmatched. CDR3 amino acids: CACDILGDASSWDTRQMFF. CDR3 DNA: TGTGCCTGTGACATACTGGGGGATGCGAGCTCCTGGGACACCCGACAGATGTTTTTC.

By share, this clone counts as large. Additional DNA sequences in this sample encode the identical CDR3. The gene calls are TRDV2 and TRDJ2; 11 bases fit TRDD3. This CDR3 region has 14 residues. From germline, CDR1 is GEAIGNYY and CDR2 EKD. V lost 1 base and J lost 7; bases outside the gene matches: 1. In nucleotides, the CDR3 is TGTGCCTGTGACACTGGGGGATACGAAGCACAACTCTTCTTT. It specifies CACDTGGYEAQLFF.

A note on this clone: The protein TCRdb lists belongs to a much larger clone and differs from this DNA's translation at residue 11, which points to a read error; the protein shown is made from the DNA. CDR3 coding DNA: TGTGCTCTTGGGGAACTACGGGGATACGCGGCAGCACAACTCTTCTTT. Translated: CALGELRGYAAAQLFF. The chain employs TRDV1 and TRDJ2; TRDD3 aligns across 9 bases. The CDR3 is made up of 16 amino acids. The germline gives CDR1 TSWWSYY, CDR2 QGS. V dropped 0 bases and J dropped 6; count of bases not matched to a gene: 5.

This clone was detected only a few times. TCRdb records a much larger clone's protein for this DNA, with a difference at residue 13 that likely arises from a read error; the protein given is the translation of the DNA. J is TRDJ1 and V is TRDV2; 7 nucleotides line up with TRDD3. Germline CDR1 is GEAIGNYY and CDR2 is EKD. The length of the CDR3 is 16 residues. In DNA, the CDR3 is TGTGCCTGTGACACAGGAGGGGGATCGTACACCGATGAACTCATCTTT. The encoded protein is CACDTGGGSYTDELIF.

A word on this clone: The protein TCRdb gives is from a much larger clone and does not agree with this DNA's translation at residue 15, likely a read error; the protein shown here comes from the DNA. The chain is built from TRDV2 and TRDJ2; TRDD3 matches 9 bases. Per the germline V gene, CDR1 is GEAIGNYY and CDR2 is EKD. The CDR3 spans 17 residues. CDR3 bases: TGTGCCTGTGACACTGGGGGATATCCGGCTTTGACAGCACAACCCTTCTTT. Translating it yields CACDTGGYPALTAQPFF.

The genes are TRDV2 and TRDJ1, with TRDD3 identical over 11 bases. The CDR3 contains 16 residues. CDR1 and CDR2 (germline): GEAIGNYY, EKD. Trimming cost V 1 base and J 2 bases; bases outside gene matches: 5. The CDR3 is CACDTLGDTLTDKLIF. The CDR3 coding sequence is TGTGCCTGTGACACGTTGGGGGATACGTTGACCGATAAACTCATCTTT.

By its share, this clone is medium-sized. A far more abundant clone sits one base away, making this likely a read error. Different DNA sequences within this sample yield the same CDR3. This chain's CDR3 is CACDTGGIRVTAQLFF. CDR3 coding DNA: TGTGCCTGTGACACGGGAGGGATACGCGTGACAGCACAACTCTTCTTT. The V gene is TRDV2, the J gene TRDJ2; 8 bases match TRDD3. The germline CDR1 and CDR2 sequences are GEAIGNYY and EKD. V lost 1 base to trimming and J lost 3 bases; unmatched junction nucleotides: 6. The length of the CDR3 is 16 residues.